This entry lists 5 T cell receptor beta chains sequenced from one sample in a study of identical twins. TCRdb reprocessed the 5' RACE reads via MiXCR and lists one record per CDR3 protein. The sample has around 1.7 million distinct CDR3 sequences; more than 30% are singletons. The sequencing sample was made of cord blood. These receptors were taken from a newborn girl in good health.

V usage is TRBV20-1 and J usage is TRBJ2-3, with D hard to call. This CDR3 has 13 amino acids. From germline, CDR1 is DFQATT and CDR2 SNEGSKA (reference sequence). Between the trimmed V and J ends, which lost 3 bases and 4 bases, there was a span of 11 bases. Here the CDR3 reads CSASLGRPDTQYF. CDR3 nucleotides: TGCAGTGCTAGTTTAGGACGGCCAGATACGCAGTATTTT.

This clonotype was seen only a few times. This rearrangement joins TRBV3-1 to TRBJ1-2, with a tentative D call TRBD1 (5 bases). This CDR3 spans 16 amino acids. V shed 0 bases and J shed 4 bases, with 15 bases lying between them. Germline CDR1 is LGHDT and CDR2 is YNNKEL (reference sequence). The CDR3 coding sequence is TGTGCCAGCAGCCAAGATCCCGGGACGGTTTTCTATGGCTACACCTTC. Its translation: CASSQDPGTVFYGYTF.

Of note for this clonotype: Relative to the germline gene, one junction end is altered; a read error may explain this. The chain links TRBV7-2 to TRBJ2-2, with a tentative D call TRBD2 (6 bases). The CDR3 has 15 residues. Germline values: CDR1 SGHTA, CDR2 FQGNSA. CDR3 DNA: TGTGCCAGCGGCTTGACTAGTAGGGGCACCGGGGAGCTGTTTTTT. Encoded protein: CASGLTSRGTGELFF.

There are a few counts of this clonotype. The chain joins TRBV12-3 or TRBV12-4 to TRBJ1-2; a possible D gene is TRBD1 (6 bases). This CDR3 is 13 amino acids long. The V gene lost 6 bases and the J gene lost 4 bases, with 12 bases spanning the gap. The CDR3 DNA reads as TGTGCCAGCAGCCGGGGACATTTCTATGGCTACACCTTC. It encodes CASSRGHFYGYTF.

This chain links TRBV7-9 with TRBJ2-1, with 12 bases that match TRBD2. Trimming at V came to 5 bases and at J to 8 bases, leaving 7 bases not matched to a gene. The germline V gene has CDR1 SEHNR and CDR2 FQNEAQ (reference sequence). The CDR3 spans 15 residues. Here the CDR3 DNA reads TGTGCCAGCAGCCGGGGGACTAGCGGGCTAGATGAGCAGTTCTTC. Protein: CASSRGTSGLDEQFF.